Each of the 9 T cell receptor beta chains below was sequenced from the same sample in a study of response to subunit inactivated influenza vaccine. MiXCR, run by TCRdb on the RT-PCR reads, gives a single entry per CDR3 protein. This sample yields hundreds of thousands of distinct CDR3 sequences, of which approximately 7.1% are seen a single time; around 13% belongs to the top ten. The material sequenced was PBMCs from blood, taken roughly 24 months after vaccination. These TCRs come from a man between 50 and 70 years old who received an inactivated influenza vaccine.

In this sample, this clonotype turned up many times. The V call is TRBV6-2 or TRBV6-3, the J call TRBJ2-7; no firm D call. Germline-derived CDR1 and CDR2 are MNHEY and SVGEGT. The CDR3 has 14 residues. The V and J ends lost 3 bases and 2 bases respectively, with 11 bases between them. CDR3 residues: CASSYERVAYEQYF. The CDR3 DNA follows: TGTGCCAGCAGTTATGAGCGCGTCGCCTACGAGCAGTACTTC.

This clonotype turned up a few times. DNA for the CDR3: TGTGCCAGCAGTGGGCCATGGGCAGGGAACTCCTACGAGCAGTACTTC. Amino acids: CASSGPWAGNSYEQYF. The rearrangement links TRBV12-3 or TRBV12-4 to TRBJ2-7, with a weak D call TRBD1 (5 bases). Trimming left V 5 bases short and J 0 bases short, with 17 bases between. The CDR3 extends over 16 amino acids.

This clonotype was detected only a few times. The chain is built from TRBV6-2 or TRBV6-3 and TRBJ2-5, with TRBD2 identical over 13 bases. The CDR3 is 16 amino acids. CDR1 is MNHEY and CDR2 is SVGEGT in the germline V gene. Germline trimming cut 5 bases from V and 4 bases from J; bases unmatched to any gene: 7. The CDR3 reads CASSTGLAGARETQYF. The CDR3 bases are TGTGCCAGCAGTACCGGACTAGCGGGGGCCCGAGAGACCCAGTACTTC.

J is TRBJ1-1 and V is TRBV28; D perhaps matches TRBD1 (5 bases). Trimming cost V 4 bases and J 4 bases, with 22 bases left between them. Germline lookup yields CDR1 MDHEN and CDR2 SYDVKM. The CDR3 runs to 17 residues. CDR3 amino acids: CASSSHHLTVPVTEAFF. The CDR3 DNA reads as TGTGCCAGCAGTTCACACCACTTGACAGTCCCGGTCACTGAAGCTTTCTTT.

In this sample, this clonotype turned up a few times. The V gene is TRBV10-2, the J gene TRBJ2-5; TRBD1 aligns across 7 bases. The CDR3 is made up of 15 amino acids. Per germline, CDR1 WSHSY and CDR2 SAAADI. Trimming removed 3 bases from V and 0 bases from J; junction bases left unmatched: 4. CDR3 DNA: TGCGCCAGCAGTGATATCGACAGGGACCAAGAGACCCAGTACTTC. Translation gives CASSDIDRDQETQYF.

V is TRBV3-1 and J is TRBJ2-2; no firm D call. Trimming removed 3 bases at V and 0 bases at J, with 8 bases between. The CDR3 has 15 residues. Germline assignment: CDR1 LGHDT and CDR2 YNNKEL (reference sequence). CDR3 protein: CASSHRTTNTGELFF. CDR3 in DNA: TGTGCCAGCAGCCACCGGACCACGAACACCGGGGAGCTGTTTTTT.

This clonotype appeared many times. The CDR3 here is CSASQPQGIYEQYF. The DNA for the CDR3 is TGCAGTGCTAGTCAACCACAGGGGATCTACGAGCAGTACTTC. This chain connects TRBV20-1 to TRBJ2-7; 7 bases fit TRBD1. Germline CDR1 DFQATT, CDR2 SNEGSKA (reference sequence). The CDR3 is made up of 14 amino acids. The V and J ends lost 3 bases and 3 bases, in that order; junction bases with no gene match: 8.

This clonotype was counted ten times or more. The chain recombines TRBV28 with TRBJ2-1; 9 nucleotides align to TRBD2. The length of the CDR3 is 15 residues. Germline assignment: CDR1 MDHEN and CDR2 SYDVKM. The V gene end was trimmed by 7 bases and the J gene end by 9 bases; junction bases not matched to a gene: 13. CDR3: CASITASGDRGEQFF. The CDR3 DNA follows: TGTGCCAGCATTACGGCTAGCGGGGATCGTGGTGAGCAGTTCTTC.

The chain is built from TRBV4-1 and TRBJ2-5, with D perhaps given as TRBD1 or TRBD2 (5 bases each). The CDR3 has 16 amino acids. In germline, CDR1 is MGHRA, CDR2 YSYEKL. Trimming pared 3 bases from V and 1 base from J, leaving 15 bases between. The CDR3 protein is CASSQDGTEPQETQYF. As DNA, the CDR3 is TGCGCCAGCAGCCAGGATGGGACGGAGCCCCAAGAGACCCAGTACTTC.